Listed below are T cell receptor beta chains from one sample, sequenced in a study of T cells in Graves' hyperthyroidism and ophthalmopathy. TCRdb independently ran MiXCR on the multiplex PCR reads; one entry per CDR3 protein. The data show 450,000 to 650,000 distinct CDR3 sequences, with about 15% seen just once and 17% held by the top ten. The sample comprised blood. These receptors were obtained from a woman aged 18-29 years with Graves' ophthalmopathy. The CDR3 runs from the conserved cysteine through the conserved F or W.

v_call	j_call	cdr3_aa
TRBV5-1	TRBJ2-1	CASSTTGTPYNEQFF
TRBV19	TRBJ2-7	CASSIDSSSGYEQYF
TRBV10-3	TRBJ1-6	CAISESTPRGLKSNSPLHF
TRBV9	TRBJ2-7	CASSVEQSTYEQYF
TRBV11-3	TRBJ2-1	CASSLSLPSEQFF
TRBV11-2	TRBJ1-5	CASSLGQRGNQPQHF
TRBV4-1	TRBJ1-1	CASSREGHTEAFF
TRBV28	TRBJ1-5	CASNSQESNQPQHF
TRBV20-1	TRBJ2-3	CSARARTGLGTDTQYF
TRBV29-1	TRBJ2-5	CSVDRQETQYF
TRBV30	TRBJ2-1	CAWSGEGMNNEQFF
TRBV12-3/TRBV12-4	TRBJ2-7	CASSLREDEQYF
TRBV29-1	TRBJ2-7	CSVVGRDRGHEQYF
TRBV28	TRBJ2-2	CASSPADGRSAGELFF
TRBV7-8	TRBJ2-7	CARSLQGGRDEQYF
TRBV10-3	TRBJ1-2	CAIRTDRGYGYTF
TRBV14	TRBJ2-5	CASSQGRGQQETQYF
TRBV7-6	TRBJ2-1	CASSDRDRVHEQFF
TRBV5-1	TRBJ2-3	CASSVEGRSTDTQYF
TRBV30	TRBJ1-1	CACDWDPGTEAFF
TRBV2	TRBJ2-1	CASSEELASYNEQFF
TRBV7-2	TRBJ2-5	CASSSRSGKREETQYF
TRBV19	TRBJ1-1	CASSIEGWLGTPGTEAFF
TRBV10-1	TRBJ2-3	CASTNPMGPSTDTQYF
TRBV7-9	TRBJ1-1	CASSSEGGEAFF
TRBV4-2	TRBJ2-1	CASSQEALAFDEQFF